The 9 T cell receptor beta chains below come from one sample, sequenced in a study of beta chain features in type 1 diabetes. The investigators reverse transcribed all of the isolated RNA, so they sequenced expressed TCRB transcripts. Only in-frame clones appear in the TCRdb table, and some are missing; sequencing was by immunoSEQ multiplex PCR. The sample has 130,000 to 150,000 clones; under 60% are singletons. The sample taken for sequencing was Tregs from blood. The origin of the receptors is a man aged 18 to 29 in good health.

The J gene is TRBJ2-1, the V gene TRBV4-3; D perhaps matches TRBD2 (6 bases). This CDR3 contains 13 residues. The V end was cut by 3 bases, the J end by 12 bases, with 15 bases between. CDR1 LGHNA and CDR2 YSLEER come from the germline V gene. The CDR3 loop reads CASSQDTGTGQFF. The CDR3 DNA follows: TGCGCCAGCAGCCAGGACACCGGGACTGGGCAGTTCTTC.

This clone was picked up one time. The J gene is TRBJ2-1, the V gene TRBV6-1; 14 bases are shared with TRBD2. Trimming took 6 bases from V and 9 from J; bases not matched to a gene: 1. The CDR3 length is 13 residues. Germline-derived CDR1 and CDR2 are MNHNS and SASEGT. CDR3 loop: CASRGLAGVEQFF. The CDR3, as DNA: TGTGCCAGCAGGGGACTAGCGGGAGTTGAGCAGTTCTTC.

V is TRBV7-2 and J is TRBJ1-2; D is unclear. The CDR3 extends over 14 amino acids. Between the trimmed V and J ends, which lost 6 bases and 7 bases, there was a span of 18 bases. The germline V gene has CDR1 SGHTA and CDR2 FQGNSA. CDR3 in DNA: TGTGCCAGCAGTCGGCCCGGGGTGAAGCTTGGCTACACCTTC. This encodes CASSRPGVKLGYTF.

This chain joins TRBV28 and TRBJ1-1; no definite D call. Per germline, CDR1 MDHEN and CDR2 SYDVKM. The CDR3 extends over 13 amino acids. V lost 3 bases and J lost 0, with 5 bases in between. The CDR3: CASSFVMNTEAFF. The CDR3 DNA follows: TGTGCCAGCAGTTTCGTAATGAACACTGAAGCTTTCTTT.

For the CDR3, the DNA is TGTGCCAGCAGTTTAACACCGCACTCCTACGAGCAGTACTTC. The encoded protein is CASSLTPHSYEQYF. This chain uses TRBV28 with TRBJ2-7, with D hard to call. This CDR3 has 14 residues. V was cut by 2 bases and J by 0 bases, with 8 bases left in between. CDR1 is MDHEN, CDR2 SYDVKM, per germline.

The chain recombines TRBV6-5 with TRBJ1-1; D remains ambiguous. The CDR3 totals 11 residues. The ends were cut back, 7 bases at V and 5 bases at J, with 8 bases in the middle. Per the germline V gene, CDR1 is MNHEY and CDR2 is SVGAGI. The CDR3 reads CASIRWTEAFF. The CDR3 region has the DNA TGTGCCAGCATTCGGTGGACTGAAGCTTTCTTT.

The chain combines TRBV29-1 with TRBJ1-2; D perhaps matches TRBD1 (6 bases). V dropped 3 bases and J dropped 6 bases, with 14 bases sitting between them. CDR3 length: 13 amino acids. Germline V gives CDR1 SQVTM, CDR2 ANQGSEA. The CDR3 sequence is CSVDLDSPHGYTF. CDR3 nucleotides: TGCAGCGTTGATCTGGACAGTCCTCATGGCTACACCTTC.

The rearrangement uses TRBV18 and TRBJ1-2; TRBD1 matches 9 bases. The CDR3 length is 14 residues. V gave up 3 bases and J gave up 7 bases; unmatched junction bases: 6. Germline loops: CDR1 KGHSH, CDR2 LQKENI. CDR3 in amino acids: CASSPLDRGRGYTF. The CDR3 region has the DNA TGTGCCAGCTCACCCCTGGACAGGGGTCGTGGCTACACCTTC.

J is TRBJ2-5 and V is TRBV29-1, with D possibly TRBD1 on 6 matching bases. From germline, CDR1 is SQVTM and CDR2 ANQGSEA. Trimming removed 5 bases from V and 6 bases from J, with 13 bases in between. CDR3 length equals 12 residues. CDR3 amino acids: CSVSGTRQTQYF. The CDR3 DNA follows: TGCAGCGTTTCCGGGACACGGCAGACCCAGTACTTC.